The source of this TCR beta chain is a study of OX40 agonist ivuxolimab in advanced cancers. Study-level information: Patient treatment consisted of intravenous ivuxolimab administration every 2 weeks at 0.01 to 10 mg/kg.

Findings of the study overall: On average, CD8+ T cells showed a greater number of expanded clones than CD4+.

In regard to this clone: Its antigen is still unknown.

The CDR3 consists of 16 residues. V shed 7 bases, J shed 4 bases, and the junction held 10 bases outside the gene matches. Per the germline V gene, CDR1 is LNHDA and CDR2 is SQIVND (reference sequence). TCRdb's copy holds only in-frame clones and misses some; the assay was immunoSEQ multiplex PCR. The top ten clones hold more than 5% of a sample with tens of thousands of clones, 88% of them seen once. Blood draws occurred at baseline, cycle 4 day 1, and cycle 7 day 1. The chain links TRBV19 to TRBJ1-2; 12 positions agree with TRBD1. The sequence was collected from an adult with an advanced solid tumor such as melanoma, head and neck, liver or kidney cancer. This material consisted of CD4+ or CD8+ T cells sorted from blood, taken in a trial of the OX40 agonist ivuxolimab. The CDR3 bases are TGTGCCAGTACCAAATCCGGGACAGGGGGCGGCTATGGCTACACCTTC. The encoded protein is CASTKSGTGGGYGYTF.